This TCR beta chain is from a study of spatial heterogeneity in lung cancer (dated by TCRdb to the late 2010s). With regard to the full study: Beta-chain transcripts were consistently detected in greater numbers than alpha-chain transcripts, which likely reflected higher beta-chain transcript abundance. The study linked features of the TCR repertoire to counts of nonsynonymous mutations, which were determined by whole-exome sequencing of tumor tissue. In the raw uncorrected reads, each unique combination of TCR and UMI appeared more than ten times on average. At surgery, both alpha and beta chains were TCR-sequenced in roughly 200 tumor regions, about 61 matched nontumor lung samples and a few dozen PBMC samples. In non-small cell lung cancer, the study quantitatively compared TCR alpha and beta repertoires across several tumor regions, matched nontumor lung, and blood. Broader findings and caveats from the paper: Ubiquitous expanded tumor TCRs were detected in blood more often at tumor resection than at routine follow-up. Additional single-cell paired TCR alpha and beta sequencing was considered necessary to confirm, at a functional level, the hypothesis that regional TCRs recognize regional mutations.

The time point tag for this specimen amounts to: sample taken at primary tumor resection. TCR sequencing used whole RNA extracted from tumor and nontumor lung tissue, or from cryopreserved PBMC samples, without cell sorting. The donors were about 65 patients from the lung TRACERx cohort who had early-stage, untreated non-small cell lung cancer. A patient was chosen for TCR sequencing only when enough RNA was available from at least two tumor regions. This clonotype turned up a few times. Its antigen specificity is not known. Qualities for individual bases were not recorded, and no much larger clone is one base off. The library relied on 5' RACE. Sequencing took place on a NextSeq 500. The TCR library protocol attached a unique molecular identifier to each TCR cDNA molecule to allow correction of PCR and sequencing errors. The study's processing was this. TCR identification, UMI-based error correction and CDR3 extraction were performed with Decombinator tools. Expanded TCRs were defined as those above a frequency of 2 per 1,000, corresponding to the top 1% of the tumor frequency distribution. Rényi diversity was computed with the R vegan package after subsampling each repertoire 100 times to 5,000 TCRs. To build CDR3 similarity networks, amino acid triplet string-kernel similarity was used, and CDR3s were connected when their pairwise similarity was above 0.82. The public sequencing data were trimmed at Q25 with fastp and processed into clonotypes with MiXCR by TCRdb, which kept only in-frame beta chains. Each entry merges the rows of one CDR3 protein and shows their most common DNA and genes. The V and J calls come from TCRdb's annotation, not from the publication. Present in this sample are 85,000 to 100,000 distinct CDR3 sequences, approximately 12% of which were seen just once. Under 50% of the sample belongs to the ten largest clones.

The V end gives up 6 bases and the J end 0 bases, leaving 7 bases in the junction not matched to a gene. The germline V gene (reference sequence) gives CDR1 as MNHNY and CDR2 as SVGAGI. Reading from cysteine to phenylalanine, the CDR3 counts 17 amino acids. The sequence is cut down to CDR3 DNA, 51 bases in frame from base 1. This receptor was identified in a male donor with early-stage non-small cell lung cancer. The sample was PBMCs, taken at surgery. The chain is made from TRBV6-6 and TRBJ2-1, and TRBD2 aligns with 11 junction nucleotides. The DNA sequence is given as TGTGCCAGCAGGCTAGCGGGGGGACTGAGCTCCTACAATGAGCAGTTCTTC. Its translation is CASRLAGGLSSYNEQFF.